What follows describes a single T cell receptor (beta chain). Trimming took off 5 bases at V and 9 bases at J, with 20 bases between the two ends. There are 14 residues in the CDR3. Germline CDR1 reads MNHEY; CDR2 reads SMNVEV (reference sequence). In Seattle, patients joined the study during active infection and were tracked longitudinally. These data belong to a study of blood T cell repertoires in COVID-19. About the study: PBMCs, B-cell-depleted T cells, or T cells were the source of the cDNA or gDNA that made up the material.

In the study's own analysis: Using reference gene primer amplification, nucleated cell counts were estimated. Libraries were prepared by immunoSEQ multiplex PCR; TCRdb keeps only in-frame clonotypes and omits some of them. V, J and clone size are those of that table, while D and trimming were read from the DNA. The sample shows roughly 60,000 clones, over 70% of them seen only once. The chain carries TRBV27 and TRBJ2-7; D remains ambiguous. The sample comprised peripheral blood. This receptor was taken from a man between 25 and 39 years old with COVID-19, enrolled during active disease. The DNA for the CDR3 is TGTGCCAGCAGTCCCGGTAGTAGCTCATCCGTGCAGTACTTC. This gives the protein CASSPGSSSSVQYF.